This TCR beta chain was profiled in a study of blood T cell repertoires in COVID-19. The data were produced by immunoSEQ multiplex PCR, yet TCRdb's version contains in-frame clones alone and is incomplete. The table records some 170,000 clones, approximately 78% of them present only once. The germline gives CDR1 SGHRS, CDR2 YFSETQ. The CDR3 has 14 residues. The V end was cut by 4 bases, the J end by 5 bases, with 15 bases between. Participants had their cohort set by participant-reported clinical history. The study counted Cohort 3 donors as recovered given two negative PCRs, clearance, or symptom resolution.

The J gene is TRBJ2-5, the V gene TRBV5-1, with a tentative D call TRBD2 (5 bases). The sequenced material came from PBMCs or T cells enriched from blood (not recorded which). The clonotype comes from a woman aged 45 to 65 who had recovered from COVID-19. Here the CDR3 reads CASSQTGSQETQYF. CDR3 DNA: TGCGCCAGCAGCCAGACGGGATCCCAGGAGACCCAGTACTTC. Looking up the rest from reference TRBV5-1 and TRBJ2-5 gives the full variable domain: KAGVTQTPRYLIKTRGQQVTLSCSPISGHRSVSWYQQTPGQGLQFLFEYFSETQRNKGNFPGRFSGRQFSNSRSEMNVSTLELGDSALYLCASSQTGSQETQYFGPGTRLLVL.